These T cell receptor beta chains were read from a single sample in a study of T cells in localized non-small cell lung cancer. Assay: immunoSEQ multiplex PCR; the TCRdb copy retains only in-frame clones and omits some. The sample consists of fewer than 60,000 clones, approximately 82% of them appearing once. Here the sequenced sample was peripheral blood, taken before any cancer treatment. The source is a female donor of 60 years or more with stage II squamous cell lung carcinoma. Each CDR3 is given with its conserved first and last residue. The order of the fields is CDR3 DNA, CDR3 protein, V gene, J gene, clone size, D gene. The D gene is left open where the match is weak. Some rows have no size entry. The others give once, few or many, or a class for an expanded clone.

TGTGCCAGCAGTGAAGCGGGTGAGACCCAGTACTTC	CASSEAGETQYF	TRBV6-1	TRBJ2-5	few	NA
TGTGCCAGCAGCTTGGAACCACTGAATGAAAAACTGTTTTTT	CASSLEPLNEKLFF	TRBV5-5	TRBJ1-4	NA	NA
TGTGCCAGCAACGACGGACAGGGGAACCATGGCTACACCTTC	CASNDGQGNHGYTF	TRBV11-1	TRBJ1-2	NA	TRBD1
TGTGCCAGCAGTTACCTCGAAAATAAGGGGGCCGGGGAGCTGTTTTTT	CASSYLENKGAGELFF	TRBV6-5	TRBJ2-2	NA	NA
TGTGCCAGCAGAGGGGACAGCCTAAATTCACCCCTCCACTTT	CASRGDSLNSPLHF	TRBV2	TRBJ1-6	NA	TRBD1
TGTGCCAGTAGTATAGCCTGGACAGGGGCCTATGGCTACACCTTC	CASSIAWTGAYGYTF	TRBV19	TRBJ1-2	few	TRBD1
TGTGCCAGCAGCGTTCGACCTGGGAACACTGAAGCTTTCTTT	CASSVRPGNTEAFF	TRBV9	TRBJ1-1	NA	NA
TGTGCCAGCAGCCCTGGACAGACTAACTATGGCTACACCTTC	CASSPGQTNYGYTF	TRBV5-6	TRBJ1-2	NA	NA
TGCAGCGTTGTTAGGGGCGGGTATGGCTACACCTTC	CSVVRGGYGYTF	TRBV29-1	TRBJ1-2	NA	NA
TGTGCCATCAGTGAGGCCCTAACCCCCTACGAGCAGTACTTC	CAISEALTPYEQYF	TRBV10-3	TRBJ2-7	NA	NA
TGTGCCAGCAATCGTGGGACTAGCGGGGGGGCCAGCACAGATACGCAGTATTTT	CASNRGTSGGASTDTQYF	TRBV2	TRBJ2-3	NA	TRBD2
TGCAGCGTGCGTGGTGGGACAGGGGGCTACACCTTC	CSVRGGTGGYTF	TRBV29-1	TRBJ1-2	NA	TRBD1
TGTGCCAGCAGTGGGGAAGGGAACAGGGGGCCTCTCTATGGCTACACCTTC	CASSGEGNRGPLYGYTF	TRBV6-1	TRBJ1-2	NA	TRBD1
TGTGCCAGCAGCGCGTACAGGGGCACCAACTATGGCTACACCTTC	CASSAYRGTNYGYTF	TRBV11-2	TRBJ1-2	NA	TRBD1
TGTGCCAGCAGCCCCCCCTTCGGAAACACCATATATTTT	CASSPPFGNTIYF	TRBV5-6	TRBJ1-3	few	NA
TGTGCCAGCAGCTTGGGAGGGATCGATGAAAAACTGTTTTTT	CASSLGGIDEKLFF	TRBV5-5	TRBJ1-4	NA	NA
TGTGCCAGCAGCTCCGAGATCTATGGCTACACCTTC	CASSSEIYGYTF	TRBV7-2	TRBJ1-2	NA	NA